Below, one TCR beta chain is given with its context. Its antigen is still unknown. This sample was taken from a study of OX40 agonist ivuxolimab in advanced cancers. Whole-study results and caveats: Patients with a partial response at 0.1-3.0 mg/kg had among the lowest clonal expansion.

This table comes from immunoSEQ multiplex PCR, and its TCRdb copy is limited to in-frame clones, with some not included. The sample holds 60,000 to 65,000 clones, about 82% seen once. V lost 0 bases, J lost 2 bases, and 9 bases lay in between. Germline values: CDR1 SGHDT, CDR2 YYEEEE. This CDR3 comprises 15 residues. Autoimmune disease history or systemic immunosuppression disqualified patients. The receptor's source is an adult with an advanced solid tumor such as melanoma, head and neck, liver or kidney cancer. Material: CD4+ or CD8+ T cells sorted from blood, obtained in a trial of the OX40 agonist ivuxolimab. The genes are TRBV5-6 and TRBJ2-1; D is perhaps TRBD1 or TRBD2 (6 bases each). The DNA of the CDR3 is TGTGCCAGCAGCTTGGCGGGGGCTCCCTACAATGAGCAGTTCTTC. This gives the protein CASSLAGAPYNEQFF.